This T cell receptor (beta chain) is drawn from a study of OX40 agonist ivuxolimab in advanced cancers. Profiling relied on immunoSEQ multiplex PCR, and the TCRdb table lists in-frame clones only, not all of them. The top ten clones hold 3% to 4.5% of a sample with 55,000 to 70,000 clones, about 85% of them seen once. With V trimmed by 2 bases and J by 1 base, 6 bases remained unmatched. The CDR3 has 16 residues. Germline V gene data show CDR1 as SGDLS and CDR2 as YYNGEE. The genes are TRBV9 and TRBJ2-5, with TRBD2 matching 9 bases. This TCR derives from an adult with an advanced solid tumor such as melanoma, head and neck, liver or kidney cancer. The specimen was CD4+ or CD8+ T cells sorted from blood, collected in a trial of the OX40 agonist ivuxolimab. The CDR3 region is CASSVHGLASQETQYF. The CDR3 bases are TGTGCCAGCAGCGTCCACGGACTAGCGAGCCAAGAGACCCAGTACTTC.